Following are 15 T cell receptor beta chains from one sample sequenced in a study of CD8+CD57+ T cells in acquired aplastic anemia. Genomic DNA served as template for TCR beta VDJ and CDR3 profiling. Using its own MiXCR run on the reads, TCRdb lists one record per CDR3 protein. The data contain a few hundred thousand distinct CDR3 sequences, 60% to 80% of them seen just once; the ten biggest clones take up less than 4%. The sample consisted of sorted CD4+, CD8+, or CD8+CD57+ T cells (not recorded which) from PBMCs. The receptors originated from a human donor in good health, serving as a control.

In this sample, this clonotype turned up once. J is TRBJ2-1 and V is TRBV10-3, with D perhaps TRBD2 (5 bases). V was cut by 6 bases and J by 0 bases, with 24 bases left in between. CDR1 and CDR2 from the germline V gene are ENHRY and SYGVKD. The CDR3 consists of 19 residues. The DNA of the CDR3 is TGTGCCATCAGGGGAGATGGCAGGCGCGAGAATAGCTCCTACAATGAGCAGTTCTTC. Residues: CAIRGDGRRENSSYNEQFF.

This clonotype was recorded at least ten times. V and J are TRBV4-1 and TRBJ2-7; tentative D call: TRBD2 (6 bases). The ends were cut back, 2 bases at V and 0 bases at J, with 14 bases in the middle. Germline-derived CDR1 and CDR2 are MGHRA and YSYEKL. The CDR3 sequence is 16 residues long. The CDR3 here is CASSQPGTSPSYEQYF. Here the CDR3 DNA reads TGCGCCAGCAGCCAACCCGGGACTTCCCCCTCCTACGAGCAGTACTTC.

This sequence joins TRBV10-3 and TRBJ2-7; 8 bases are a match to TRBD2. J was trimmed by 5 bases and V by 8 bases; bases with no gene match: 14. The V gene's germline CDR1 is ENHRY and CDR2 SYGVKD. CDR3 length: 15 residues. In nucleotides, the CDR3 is TGTGCCATCGGAACCACTAGCGGCCGGTACAACGAGCAGTACTTC. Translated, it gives CAIGTTSGRYNEQYF.

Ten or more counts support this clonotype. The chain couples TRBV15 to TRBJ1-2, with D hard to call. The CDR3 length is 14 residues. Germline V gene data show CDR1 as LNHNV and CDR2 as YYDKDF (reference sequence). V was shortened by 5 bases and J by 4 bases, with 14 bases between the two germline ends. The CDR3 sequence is CATSVGLGGYGYTF. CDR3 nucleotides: TGTGCCACCAGCGTCGGGCTGGGAGGCTATGGCTACACCTTC.

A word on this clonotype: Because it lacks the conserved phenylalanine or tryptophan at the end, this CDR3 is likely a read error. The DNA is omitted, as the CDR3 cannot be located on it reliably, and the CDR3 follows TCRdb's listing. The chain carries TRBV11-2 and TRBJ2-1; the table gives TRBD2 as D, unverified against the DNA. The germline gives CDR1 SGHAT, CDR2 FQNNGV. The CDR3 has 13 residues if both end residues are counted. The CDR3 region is CASSSLVSPLQFG.

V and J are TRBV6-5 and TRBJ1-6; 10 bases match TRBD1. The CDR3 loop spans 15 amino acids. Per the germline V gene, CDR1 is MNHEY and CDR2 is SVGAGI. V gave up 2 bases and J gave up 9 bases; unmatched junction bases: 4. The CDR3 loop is CASSYQGQGVSPLHF. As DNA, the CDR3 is TGTGCCAGCAGTTACCAAGGACAGGGGGTTTCACCCCTCCACTTT.

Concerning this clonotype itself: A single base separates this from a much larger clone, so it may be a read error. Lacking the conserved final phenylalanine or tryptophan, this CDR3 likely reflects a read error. The CDR3 DNA is TGCGCCAGCAGCCCGCGATTAGCGGGGGGGCCTGAGACCCAGTACTCC. Translated, it gives CASSPRLAGGPETQYS. This chain links TRBV4-3 with TRBJ2-5, with TRBD2 matching 11 bases. With V trimmed by 4 bases and J by 5 bases, 9 bases remained unmatched. The CDR3 contains 16 residues. CDR1 and CDR2 (germline): LGHNA, YSLEER.

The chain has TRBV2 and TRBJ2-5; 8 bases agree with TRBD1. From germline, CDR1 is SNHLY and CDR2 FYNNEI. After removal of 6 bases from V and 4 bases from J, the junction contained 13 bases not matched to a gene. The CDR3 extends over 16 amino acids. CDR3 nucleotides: TGTGCCAGCAGAAGGGACGGACAGGGTTCGCGAGAGACCCAGTACTTC. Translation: CASRRDGQGSRETQYF. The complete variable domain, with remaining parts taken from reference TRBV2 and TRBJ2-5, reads EPEVTQTPSHQVTQMGQEVILRCVPISNHLYFYWYRQILGQKVEFLVSFYNNEISEKSEIFDDQFSVERPDGSNFTLKIRSTKLEDSAMYFCASRRDGQGSRETQYFGPGTRLLVL.

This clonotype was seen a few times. The DNA of the CDR3 is TGTGCCAGCCCCGGGGCGGTGAACACCGGGGAGCTGTTTTTT. Its protein is CASPGAVNTGELFF. V usage is TRBV7-2 and J usage is TRBJ2-2, with D perhaps given as TRBD1 or TRBD2 (5 bases each). V lost 8 bases, J lost 1 base, and 11 bases lay in between. The CDR3 totals 14 residues. The germline V gene encodes CDR1 SGHTA and CDR2 FQGNSA.

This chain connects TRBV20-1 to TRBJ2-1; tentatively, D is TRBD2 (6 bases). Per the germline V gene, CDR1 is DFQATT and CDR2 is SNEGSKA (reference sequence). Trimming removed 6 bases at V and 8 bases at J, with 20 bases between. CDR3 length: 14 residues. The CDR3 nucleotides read TGCAGTGCCCCGAGCGGGTATGTGGGGGATGAGCAGTTCTTC. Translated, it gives CSAPSGYVGDEQFF.

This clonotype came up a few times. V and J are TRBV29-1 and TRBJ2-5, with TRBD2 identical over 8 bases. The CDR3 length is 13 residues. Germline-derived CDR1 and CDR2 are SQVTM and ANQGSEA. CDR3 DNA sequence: TGCAGTGCGAGAGGGACTAGTGAGGAGACCCAGTACTTC. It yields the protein CSARGTSEETQYF.

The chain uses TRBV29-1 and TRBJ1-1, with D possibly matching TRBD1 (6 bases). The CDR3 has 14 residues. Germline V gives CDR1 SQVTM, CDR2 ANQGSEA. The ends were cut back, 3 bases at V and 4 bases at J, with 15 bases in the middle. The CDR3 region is CSVDPQGLGTEAFF. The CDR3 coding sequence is TGCAGCGTTGATCCGCAGGGGTTGGGCACTGAAGCTTTCTTT.

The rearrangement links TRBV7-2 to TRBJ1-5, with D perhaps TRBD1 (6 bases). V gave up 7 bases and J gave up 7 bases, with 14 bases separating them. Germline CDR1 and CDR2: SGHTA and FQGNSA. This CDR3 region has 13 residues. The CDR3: CASNRTVGQPQHF. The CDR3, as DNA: TGTGCCAGCAATCGGACAGTAGGGCAGCCCCAGCATTTT. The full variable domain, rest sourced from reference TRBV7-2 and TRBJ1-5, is GAGVSQSPSNKVTEKGKDVELRCDPISGHTALYWYRQSLGQGLEFLIYFQGNSAPDKSGLPSDRFSAERTGGSVSTLTIQRTQQEDSAVYLCASNRTVGQPQHFGDGTRLSIL.

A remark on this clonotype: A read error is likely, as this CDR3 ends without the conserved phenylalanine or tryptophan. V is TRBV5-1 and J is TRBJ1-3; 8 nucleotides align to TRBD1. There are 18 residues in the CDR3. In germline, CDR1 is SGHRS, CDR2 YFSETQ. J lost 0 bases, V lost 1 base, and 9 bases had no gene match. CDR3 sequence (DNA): TGCGCCAGCAGCTTGTACCTACAGGGGGGACTCTCTGGAAACACCATATATTCT. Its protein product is CASSLYLQGGLSGNTIYS.

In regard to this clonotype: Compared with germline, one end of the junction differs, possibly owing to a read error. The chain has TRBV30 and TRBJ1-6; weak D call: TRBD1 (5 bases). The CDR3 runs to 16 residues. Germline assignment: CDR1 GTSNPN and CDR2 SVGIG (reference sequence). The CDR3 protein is CAWSFNQGSYSSPLHF. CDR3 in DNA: TGTGCCTGGAGCTTTAACCAGGGATCCTATAGTTCACCCCTCCACTTT.